The subject of this entry is one TCR beta chain. Measured with immunoSEQ multiplex PCR; TCRdb has only the in-frame clones, and not every one. The table shows 160,000 or so clones, with 70% to 90% occurring only once. Germline V gene sequence: CDR1 LGHNT, CDR2 FRNRAP. Deletions cut 8 bases from V and 6 bases from J, with 13 bases between. CDR3 length: 13 amino acids. The data stem from a study of T cell responses to AZD1222 COVID-19 vaccine. This TCR derives from an adult who had recovered from COVID-19. V gene TRBV12-5 combines with J gene TRBJ2-2, with no clear D. Source: peripheral blood, taken after recovery from COVID-19. CDR3 region: CASTTTSSGELFF. In nucleotides, the CDR3 is TGTGCTAGTACCACGACCTCGTCCGGGGAGCTGTTTTTT.